This T cell receptor (beta chain) stems from a study of T cells after yellow fever vaccination. This clonotype appeared many times. The CDR3 has 16 amino acids. The germline V and J ends were trimmed by 0 bases and 2 bases, with 10 bases remaining between them. TCRdb reanalysed the 5' RACE reads using MiXCR and keeps one entry per CDR3 protein. The table has over 250,000 distinct CDR3 sequences, about 5.2% seen once; the top ten hold 2.5% to 4%. V gene TRBV23-1 combines with J gene TRBJ2-2, with a possible D match to TRBD2 (6 bases). TRBV23-1 is labeled an ORF, and its function is uncertain. The material sequenced was CD4+ T cells sorted from PBMCs, taken on the day of the yellow fever booster vaccination. This clonotype originated in a man aged 18-30 years who received the YFV17D yellow fever vaccine. The CDR3 region is CASSQSRGKNTGELFF. The DNA of the CDR3 is TGCGCCAGCAGTCAATCACGGGGGAAAAACACCGGGGAGCTGTTTTTT.